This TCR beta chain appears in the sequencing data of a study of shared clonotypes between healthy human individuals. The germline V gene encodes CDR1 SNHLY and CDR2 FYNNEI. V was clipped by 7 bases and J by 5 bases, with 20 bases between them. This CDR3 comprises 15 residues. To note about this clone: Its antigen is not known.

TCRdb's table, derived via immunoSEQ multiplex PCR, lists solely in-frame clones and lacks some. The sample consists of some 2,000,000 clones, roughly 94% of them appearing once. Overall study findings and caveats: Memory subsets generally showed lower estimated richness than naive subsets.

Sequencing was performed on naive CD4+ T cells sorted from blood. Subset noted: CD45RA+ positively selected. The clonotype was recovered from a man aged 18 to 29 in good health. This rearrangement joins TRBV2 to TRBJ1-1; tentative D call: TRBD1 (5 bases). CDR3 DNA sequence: TGTGCCAGCATCTCTGGTCGGCAGGGTATAACTGAAGCTTTCTTT. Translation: CASISGRQGITEAFF.